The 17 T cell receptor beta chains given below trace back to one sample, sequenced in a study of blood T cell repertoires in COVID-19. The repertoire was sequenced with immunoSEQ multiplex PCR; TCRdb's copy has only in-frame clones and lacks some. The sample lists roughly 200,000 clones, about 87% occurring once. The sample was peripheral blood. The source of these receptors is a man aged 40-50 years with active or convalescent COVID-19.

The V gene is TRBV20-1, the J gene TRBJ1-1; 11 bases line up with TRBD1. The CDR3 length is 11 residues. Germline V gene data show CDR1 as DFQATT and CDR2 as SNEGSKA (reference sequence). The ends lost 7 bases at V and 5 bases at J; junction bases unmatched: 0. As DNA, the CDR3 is TGCAGTGGGGACAGGGGGACTGAAGCTTTCTTT. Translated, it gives CSGDRGTEAFF.

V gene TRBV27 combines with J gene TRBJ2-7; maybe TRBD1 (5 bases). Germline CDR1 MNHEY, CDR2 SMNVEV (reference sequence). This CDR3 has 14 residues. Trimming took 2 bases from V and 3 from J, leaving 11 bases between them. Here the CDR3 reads CASSLQWGSYEQYF. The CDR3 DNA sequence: TGTGCCAGCAGTTTACAATGGGGCAGCTACGAGCAGTACTTC.

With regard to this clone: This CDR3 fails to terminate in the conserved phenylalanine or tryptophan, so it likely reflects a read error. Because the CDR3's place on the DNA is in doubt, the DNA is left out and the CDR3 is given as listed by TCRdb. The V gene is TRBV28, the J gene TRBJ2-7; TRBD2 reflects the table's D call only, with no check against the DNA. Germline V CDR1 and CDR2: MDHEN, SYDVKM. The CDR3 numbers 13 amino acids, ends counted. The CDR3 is CASSRRGLAGKNY.

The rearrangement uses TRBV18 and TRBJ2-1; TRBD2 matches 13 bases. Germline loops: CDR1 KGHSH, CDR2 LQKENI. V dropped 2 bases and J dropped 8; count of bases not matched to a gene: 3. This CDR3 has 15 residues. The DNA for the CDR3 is TGTGCCAGCTCACCATGGACTAGCGGGGGCGATGAGCAGTTCTTC. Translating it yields CASSPWTSGGDEQFF.

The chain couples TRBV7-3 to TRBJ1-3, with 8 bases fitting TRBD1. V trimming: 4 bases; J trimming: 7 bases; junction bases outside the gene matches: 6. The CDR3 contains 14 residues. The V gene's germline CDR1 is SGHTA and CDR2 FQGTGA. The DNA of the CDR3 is TGTGCCAGCAGCTCGGGACAGGCTGAGAACACCATATATTTT. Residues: CASSSGQAENTIYF.

CDR3 sequence reads: CASSNRDNYEQYF. The DNA for the CDR3 is TGTGCCAGCAGCAACCGGGACAACTACGAGCAGTACTTC. This rearrangement joins TRBV11-2 to TRBJ2-7, with a weak D call TRBD1 (6 bases). Germline CDR1 SGHAT, CDR2 FQNNGV. V was cut by 5 bases and J by 3 bases, with 11 bases left in between. There are 13 residues in the CDR3.

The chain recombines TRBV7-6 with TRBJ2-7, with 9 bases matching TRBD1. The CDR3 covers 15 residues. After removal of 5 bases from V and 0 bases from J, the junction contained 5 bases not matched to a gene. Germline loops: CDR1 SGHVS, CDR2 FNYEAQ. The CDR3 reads CASSPAGQGSYEQYF. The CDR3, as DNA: TGTGCCAGCAGCCCCGCGGGACAGGGCTCCTACGAGCAGTACTTC.

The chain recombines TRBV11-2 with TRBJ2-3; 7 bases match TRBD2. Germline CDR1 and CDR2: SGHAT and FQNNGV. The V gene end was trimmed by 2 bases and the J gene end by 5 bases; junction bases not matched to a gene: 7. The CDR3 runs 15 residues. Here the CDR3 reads CASSLSGERGDTQYF. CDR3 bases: TGTGCCAGCAGCTTAAGCGGGGAACGAGGAGATACGCAGTATTTT.

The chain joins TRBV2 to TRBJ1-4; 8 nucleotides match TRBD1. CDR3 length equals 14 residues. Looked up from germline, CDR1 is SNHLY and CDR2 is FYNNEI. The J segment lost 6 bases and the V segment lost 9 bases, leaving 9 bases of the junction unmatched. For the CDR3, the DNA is TGTGCCAGATCAGGGGGCGAGGTGGATGAAAAACTGTTTTTT. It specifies CARSGGEVDEKLFF.

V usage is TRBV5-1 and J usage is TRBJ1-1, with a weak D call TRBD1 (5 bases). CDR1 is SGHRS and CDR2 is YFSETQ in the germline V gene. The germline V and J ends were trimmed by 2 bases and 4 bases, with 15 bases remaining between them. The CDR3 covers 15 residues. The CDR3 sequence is CASSFIPGLSTEAFF. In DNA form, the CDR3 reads TGCGCCAGCAGCTTTATACCAGGGCTGAGCACTGAAGCTTTCTTT. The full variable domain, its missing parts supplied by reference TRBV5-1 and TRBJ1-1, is KAGVTQTPRYLIKTRGQQVTLSCSPISGHRSVSWYQQTPGQGLQFLFEYFSETQRNKGNFPGRFSGRQFSNSRSEMNVSTLELGDSALYLCASSFIPGLSTEAFFGQGTRLTVV.

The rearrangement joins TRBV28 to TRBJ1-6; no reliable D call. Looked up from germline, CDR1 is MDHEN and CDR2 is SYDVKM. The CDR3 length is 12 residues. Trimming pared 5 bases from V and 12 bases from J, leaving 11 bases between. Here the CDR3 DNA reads TGTGCCAGCAGTCCCACCCAGTTACCCCTCCACTTT. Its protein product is CASSPTQLPLHF.

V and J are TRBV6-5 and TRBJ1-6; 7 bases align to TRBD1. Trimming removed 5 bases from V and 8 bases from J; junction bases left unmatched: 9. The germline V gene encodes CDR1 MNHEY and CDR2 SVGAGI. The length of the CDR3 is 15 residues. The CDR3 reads CASSIQGNGDSPLHF. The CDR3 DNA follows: TGTGCCAGCAGTATACAGGGGAATGGCGATTCACCCCTCCACTTT.

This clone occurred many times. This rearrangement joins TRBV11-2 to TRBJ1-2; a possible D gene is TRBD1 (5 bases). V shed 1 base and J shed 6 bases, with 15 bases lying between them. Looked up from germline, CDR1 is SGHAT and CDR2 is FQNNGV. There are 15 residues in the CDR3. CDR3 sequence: CASSLGVTGGNGYTF. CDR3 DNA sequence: TGTGCCAGCAGCTTAGGGGTAACGGGGGGAAATGGCTACACCTTC.

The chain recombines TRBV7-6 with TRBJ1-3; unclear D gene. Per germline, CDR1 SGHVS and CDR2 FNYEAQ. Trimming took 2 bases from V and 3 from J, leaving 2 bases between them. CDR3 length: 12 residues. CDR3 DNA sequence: TGTGCCAGCAGCTTATATGGAAACACCATATATTTT. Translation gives CASSLYGNTIYF.

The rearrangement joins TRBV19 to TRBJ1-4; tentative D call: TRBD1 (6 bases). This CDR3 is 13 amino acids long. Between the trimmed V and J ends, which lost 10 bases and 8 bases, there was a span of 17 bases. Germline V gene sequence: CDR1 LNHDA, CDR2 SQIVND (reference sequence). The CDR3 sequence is CATWDTRGEKLFF. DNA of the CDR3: TGTGCCACTTGGGACACAAGAGGAGAAAAACTGTTTTTT.

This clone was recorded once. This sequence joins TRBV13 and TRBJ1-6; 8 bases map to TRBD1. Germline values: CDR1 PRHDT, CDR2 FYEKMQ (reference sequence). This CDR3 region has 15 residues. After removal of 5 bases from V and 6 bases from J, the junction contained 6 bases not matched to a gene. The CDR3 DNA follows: TGTGCCAGCAGCCGTAACAGGGGGAGTAATTCACCCCTCCACTTT. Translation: CASSRNRGSNSPLHF. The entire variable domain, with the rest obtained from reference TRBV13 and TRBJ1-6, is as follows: AAGVIQSPRHLIKEKRETATLKCYPIPRHDTVYWYQQGPGQDPQFLISFYEKMQSDKGSIPDRFSAQQFSDYHSELNMSSLELGDSALYFCASSRNRGSNSPLHFGNGTRLTVT.

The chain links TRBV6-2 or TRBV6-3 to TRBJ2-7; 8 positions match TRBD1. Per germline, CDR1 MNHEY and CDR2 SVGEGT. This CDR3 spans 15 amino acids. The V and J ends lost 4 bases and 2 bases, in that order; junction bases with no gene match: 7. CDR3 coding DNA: TGTGCCAGCAGTTTCCCCGGGACAGGAGCCTACGAGCAGTACTTC. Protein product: CASSFPGTGAYEQYF.